This T cell receptor (beta chain) was obtained from a study of OX40 agonist ivuxolimab in advanced cancers. Overall study context: Patients received ivuxolimab, an agonistic anti-OX40 (CD134) antibody.

Germline CDR1 MNHEY, CDR2 SMNVEV (reference sequence). V shed 4 bases and J shed 1 base, with 4 bases lying between them. This CDR3 is built from 13 residues. Repertoires were generated with immunoSEQ multiplex PCR, while TCRdb's copy carries only in-frame clones and drops some. The table lists approximately 64,000 clones, roughly 90% of them singletons. This clone showed up just once. People who had autoimmune disease history or systemic immunosuppression were excluded. The chain employs TRBV27 and TRBJ2-2; D uncertain. The receptor's source is an adult with an advanced solid tumor such as melanoma, head and neck, liver or kidney cancer. The material sequenced was CD4+ or CD8+ T cells sorted from blood, taken in a trial of the OX40 agonist ivuxolimab. This CDR3 is CASSSQNTGELFF. DNA of the CDR3: TGTGCCAGCAGTTCCCAGAACACCGGGGAGCTGTTTTTT.